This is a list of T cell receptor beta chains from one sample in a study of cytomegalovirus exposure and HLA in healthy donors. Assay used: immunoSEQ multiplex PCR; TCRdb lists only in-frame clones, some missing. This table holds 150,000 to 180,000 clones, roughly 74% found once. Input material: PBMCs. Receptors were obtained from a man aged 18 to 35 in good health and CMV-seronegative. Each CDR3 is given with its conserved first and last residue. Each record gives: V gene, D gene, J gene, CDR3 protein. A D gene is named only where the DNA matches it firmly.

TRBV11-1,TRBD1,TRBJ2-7,CASSPGQGAMQYF
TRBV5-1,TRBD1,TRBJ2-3,CASSPGQGTDTQYF
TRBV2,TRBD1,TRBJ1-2,CASRDDRVSNGYTF
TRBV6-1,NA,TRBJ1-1,CASSPKLQDTEAFF
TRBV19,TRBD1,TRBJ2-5,CASSYLGTGQETQYF
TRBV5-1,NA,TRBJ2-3,CASSGGLFTDTQYF
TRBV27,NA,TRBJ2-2,CASSLLELKSGAGELFF
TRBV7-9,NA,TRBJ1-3,CASSLASRGNTIYF
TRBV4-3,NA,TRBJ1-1,CASSPGEGNTEAFF
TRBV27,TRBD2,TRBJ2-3,CASSTSPGLAFTDTQYF
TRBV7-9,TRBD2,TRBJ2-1,CASSGTSGGALSSYNEQFF
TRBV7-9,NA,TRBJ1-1,CASSLTGLAGQRNTEAFF
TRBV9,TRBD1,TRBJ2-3,CASSVTGQGSTDTQYF
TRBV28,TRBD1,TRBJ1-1,CASTSGGLNTEAFF
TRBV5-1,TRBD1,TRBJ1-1,CASSSGTGRTEAFF
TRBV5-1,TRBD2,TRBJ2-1,CASSPPSGGSDEQFF
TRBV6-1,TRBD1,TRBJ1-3,CATGQYLFGNTIYF
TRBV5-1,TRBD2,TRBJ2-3,CASSPRTSGYTDTQYF
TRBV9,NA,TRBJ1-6,CAGSVARTAKGSPLHF
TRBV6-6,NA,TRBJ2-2,CASSRETGELFF
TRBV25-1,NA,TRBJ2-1,CASSDAAGSYNEQFF
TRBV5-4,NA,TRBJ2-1,CASSLEDATPIRKQFF
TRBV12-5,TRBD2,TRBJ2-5,CASGAGTSRNQETQYF
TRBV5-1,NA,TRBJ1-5,CASSLGANQPQHF
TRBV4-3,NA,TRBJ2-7,CASSQEIDRWVSYEQYF
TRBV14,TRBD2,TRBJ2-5,CASSQEQRGGRVETQYF
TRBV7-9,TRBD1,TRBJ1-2,CASSLGDRAGGYTF
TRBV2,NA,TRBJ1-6,CASSRTVLNSPLHF
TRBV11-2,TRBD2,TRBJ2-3,CASSGRLAGGLGGADTQYF
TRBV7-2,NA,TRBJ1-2,CASSFSQGNYGYTF
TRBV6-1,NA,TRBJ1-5,CASSRSNQGTQPQHF
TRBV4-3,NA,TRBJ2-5,CASSASQGQETQYF
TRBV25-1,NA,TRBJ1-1,CASSAPGGYTEAFF
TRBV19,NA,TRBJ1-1,CASSLRRSTEAFF
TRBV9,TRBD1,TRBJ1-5,CASGKGQGGQPQHF
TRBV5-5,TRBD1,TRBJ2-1,CASSKGQGRSEQFF
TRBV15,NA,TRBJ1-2,CATSRRTVLGADHGYTF
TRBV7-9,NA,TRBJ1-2,CASSSVPATYTF
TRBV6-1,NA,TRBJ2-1,CASSLGREEQFF
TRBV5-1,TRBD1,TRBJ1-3,CASSLVEQGARGNTIYF